Each of the 11 T cell receptor beta chains below was sequenced from the same sample in a study of tumor-infiltrating lymphocytes in primary liver carcinoma. A primer matching the constant region was used to make TCR beta cDNA from 450 to 550 ng of total RNA. Employing slightly modified ARM-PCR, three nested multiplex PCR rounds were run, and these gave rise to the TCR beta libraries. A C-beta reverse primer was combined with TRBV1-TRBV30 forward primers in the first two PCR rounds, and each round had around 11 cycles. MiXCR, applied by TCRdb to the multiplex PCR reads, yields one record per CDR3 protein. Seen here are 120,000 or so distinct CDR3 sequences, around two thirds observed once, and the top ten hold 7% to 10%. Co-extracting RNA and DNA was done with roughly 17-32 mg of unsorted bulk tissue as input. The sequenced sample consisted of liver tumor tissue from sampling region 1. Subset reported: tumor region T1, superior pole. Source of these receptors: a woman aged 55-69 years with primary liver carcinoma and hepatitis B virus infection.

A remark on this clonotype: This may stem from a read error, because a much larger clone lies one nucleotide away. This rearrangement joins TRBV6-5 to TRBJ1-1; 7 positions agree with TRBD1. The CDR3 totals 15 residues. V lost 6 bases and J lost 5; bases outside the gene matches: 12. Looked up from germline, CDR1 is MNHEY and CDR2 is SVGAGI. CDR3 loop: CASSPWDSVTTEAFF. The DNA of the CDR3 is TGTGCCAGCAGCCCGTGGGACAGTGTGACGACTGAAGCTTTCTTT.

Comments on this clonotype: Germline is not matched at one junction end, which may reflect a read error. The chain combines TRBV11-2 with TRBJ2-7, with 9 nucleotides matching TRBD1. CDR3 size: 14 residues. Germline CDR1 and CDR2: SGHAT and FQNNGV. CDR3 DNA sequence: TGTGCCAGCAGCTCGGGACAGGGAGCCTACGAACAGTACTTC. Translated, it gives CASSSGQGAYEQYF.

The chain uses TRBV6-4 and TRBJ2-1; 9 nucleotides agree with TRBD1. The length of the CDR3 is 14 residues. CDR1 is MRHNA and CDR2 is SNTAGT in the germline V gene. V shed 5 bases, J shed 6 bases, and the junction held 5 bases outside the gene matches. This CDR3 reads CASSRTGESNEQFF. The CDR3 DNA reads as TGTGCCAGCAGTCGGACAGGGGAAAGCAATGAGCAGTTCTTC.

This clonotype has a count of ten or more. The chain recombines TRBV12-3 or TRBV12-4 with TRBJ2-7, with D perhaps being TRBD1 or TRBD2 (5 bases each). CDR3 length: 13 residues. The germline V and J ends were trimmed by 6 bases and 2 bases, with 11 bases remaining between them. The CDR3 sequence: CASRRDAAYEQYF. The CDR3 bases are TGTGCCAGCAGGAGGGACGCAGCCTACGAGCAGTACTTC.

This clonotype showed up just once. The V gene is TRBV20-1, the J gene TRBJ2-5; 7 bases are a match to TRBD1. The germline gives CDR1 DFQATT, CDR2 SNEGSKA (reference sequence). J was trimmed by 0 bases and V by 4 bases; bases with no gene match: 11. CDR3 length equals 16 residues. The CDR3 loop is CSANFGTDSYQETQYF. The CDR3 nucleotides read TGCAGTGCTAATTTCGGGACAGACTCGTACCAAGAGACCCAGTACTTC.

The gene calls are TRBV12-3 or TRBV12-4 and TRBJ1-4, with D unclear. V was cut by 6 bases and J by 6 bases, with 14 bases left in between. This CDR3 comprises 14 residues. CDR3 amino acids: CASSLRHGDEKLFF. Written as DNA, the CDR3 is TGTGCCAGCAGCCTCCGACATGGGGATGAAAAACTGTTTTTT.

This clonotype was recorded at least ten times. The J gene is TRBJ2-3, the V gene TRBV29-1; the D is unclear. V lost 3 bases, J lost 7 bases, and 14 bases lay in between. The CDR3 has 13 residues. In germline, CDR1 is SQVTM, CDR2 ANQGSEA. CDR3 nucleotides: TGCAGCGTTGATTCGGCCTGGACCTATACGCAGTATTTT. Translating it yields CSVDSAWTYTQYF.

With respect to this clonotype: At one boundary the junction diverges from the germline segment, which might be a read error. The chain employs TRBV11-1 and TRBJ2-2, with D possibly TRBD2 on 5 matching bases. There are 17 residues in the CDR3. Germline V gene sequence: CDR1 SGHAT, CDR2 FQDESV (reference sequence). CDR3 in amino acids: CASSLAPQFANTGELFF. CDR3 nucleotide sequence: TGTGCCAGCAGCTTAGCGCCACAGTTCGCGAACACCGGGGAGCTATTTTTT.

Of note for this clonotype: An end of the junction does not agree with germline; a read error may underlie this. The V gene is TRBV11-3, the J gene TRBJ2-1, with unresolved D. Germline V gives CDR1 SGHNT, CDR2 YENEEA. CDR3 length: 14 amino acids. DNA for the CDR3: TGTACCAGCAGCTTAAGTGGTGAAATCACTGAGCAGTTCTTC. The encoded protein is CTSSLSGEITEQFF.

The chain couples TRBV28 to TRBJ1-1; TRBD1 agrees at 8 bases. The germline gives CDR1 MDHEN, CDR2 SYDVKM. This CDR3 contains 15 residues. V gave up 6 bases and J gave up 1 base; unmatched junction bases: 7. CDR3 coding DNA: TGTGCCAGCAGCCCTCCCGGGACAGGGAACACTGAAGCTTTCTTT. Its translation: CASSPPGTGNTEAFF.

The gene calls are TRBV5-1 and TRBJ2-1; 7 nucleotides align to TRBD2. Losses at the gene ends were 5 bases for V and 4 bases for J; bases not matched to a gene: 3. CDR1 and CDR2 from the germline V gene are SGHRS and YFSETQ. The CDR3 covers 13 residues. CDR3 sequence reads: CASRASGYNEQFF. In DNA, the CDR3 is TGCGCCAGCAGGGCTAGCGGATACAATGAGCAGTTCTTC.